This T cell receptor beta chain was documented in a study of T-cell memory formation after mild COVID-19. Study context: The study found TCR clusters largely donor specific.

TCRdb reprocessed the 5' RACE reads with MiXCR, giving one entry per CDR3 protein. This sample carries 65,000 to 90,000 distinct CDR3 sequences, around 13% of them seen once, and the ten largest clones take 40% to 45%. Notes on this clonotype: Its antigen is not identified.

Germline lookup yields CDR1 SEHNR and CDR2 FQNEAQ (reference sequence). Between the trimmed V and J ends, which lost 6 bases and 5 bases, there was a span of 10 bases. The CDR3 spans 13 residues. Overall study results and limits: For contracting clones, CD4+ ones sat mainly in CM and EM, CD8+ in EMRA.

The sample comprised PBMCs or a T cell subset sorted from them (not recorded which). The chain recombines TRBV7-9 with TRBJ2-2; D remains unclear. The sequence derives from a man between 18 and 35 years old who had mild COVID-19 (a few samples of this study predate the infection). Cell type and time point are not known. CDR3 sequence (DNA): TGTGCCAGCAGTCTCCAAGGGACCGGGGAGCTGTTTTTT. It is translated as CASSLQGTGELFF.